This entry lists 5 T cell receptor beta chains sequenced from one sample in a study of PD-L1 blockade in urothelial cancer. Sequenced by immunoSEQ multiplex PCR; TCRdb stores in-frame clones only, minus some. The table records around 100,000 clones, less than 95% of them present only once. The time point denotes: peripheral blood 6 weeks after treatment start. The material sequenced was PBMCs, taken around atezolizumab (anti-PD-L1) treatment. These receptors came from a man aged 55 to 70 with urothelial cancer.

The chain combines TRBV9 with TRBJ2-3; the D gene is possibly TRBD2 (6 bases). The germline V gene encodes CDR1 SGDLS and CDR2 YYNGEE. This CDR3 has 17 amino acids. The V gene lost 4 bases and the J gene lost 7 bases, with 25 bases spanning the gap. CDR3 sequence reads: CASSLYSGTQLMHTQYF. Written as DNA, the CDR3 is TGTGCCAGCAGCCTGTACTCCGGGACTCAACTTATGCATACGCAGTATTTT.

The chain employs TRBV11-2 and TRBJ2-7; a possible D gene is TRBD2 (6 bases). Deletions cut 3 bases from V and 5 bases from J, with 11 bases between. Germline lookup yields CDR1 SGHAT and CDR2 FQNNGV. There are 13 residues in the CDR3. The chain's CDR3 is CASSFFGGNEQYF. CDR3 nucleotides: TGTGCCAGCAGCTTTTTCGGGGGTAACGAGCAGTACTTC.

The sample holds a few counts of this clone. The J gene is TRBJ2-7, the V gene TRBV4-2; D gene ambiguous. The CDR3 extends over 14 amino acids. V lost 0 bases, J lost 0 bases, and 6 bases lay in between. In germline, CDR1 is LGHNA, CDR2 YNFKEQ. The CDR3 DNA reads TGTGCCAGCAGCCAAGATTCAGGCTCCTACGAGCAGTACTTC. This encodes CASSQDSGSYEQYF.

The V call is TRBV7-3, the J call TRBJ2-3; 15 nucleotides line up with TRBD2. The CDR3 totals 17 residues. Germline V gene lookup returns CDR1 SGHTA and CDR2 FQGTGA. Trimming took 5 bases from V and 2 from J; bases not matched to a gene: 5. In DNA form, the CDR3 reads TGTGCCAGCAGCCCGGGACTAGCGGGGGGCTCCACAGATACGCAGTATTTT. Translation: CASSPGLAGGSTDTQYF. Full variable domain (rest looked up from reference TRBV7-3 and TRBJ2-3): GAGVSQTPSNKVTEKGKYVELRCDPISGHTALYWYRQSLGQGPEFLIYFQGTGAADDSGLPNDRFFAVRPEGSVSTLKIQRTERGDSAVYLCASSPGLAGGSTDTQYFGPGTRLTVL.

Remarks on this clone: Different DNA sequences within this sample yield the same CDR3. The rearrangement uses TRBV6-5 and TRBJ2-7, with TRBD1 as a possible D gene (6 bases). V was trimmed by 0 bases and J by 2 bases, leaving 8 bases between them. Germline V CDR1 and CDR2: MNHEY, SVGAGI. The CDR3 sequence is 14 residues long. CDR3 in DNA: TGTGCCAGCAGTTACTCACAGGGACCCTACGAGCAGTACTTC. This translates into CASSYSQGPYEQYF.